The rows below give T cell receptor beta chains drawn from one sample of a study of T cell responses to AZD1222 COVID-19 vaccine. Profiling relied on immunoSEQ multiplex PCR, and the TCRdb table lists in-frame clones only, not all of them. The sample includes roughly 100,000 clones, approximately 88% of them seen just once. Specimen: peripheral blood, collected on day 0 of AZD1222 vaccination. The receptor source for this set is an adult in good health. CDR3s include the opening cysteine and the closing phenylalanine or tryptophan. Each record gives: clone size, CDR3 length, D gene, J gene, V gene, CDR3 protein, CDR3 DNA. A D gene is named only where the DNA matches it firmly. Clone sizes are given selectively: once, few, many, or a class where the clone is expanded.

clone size: -; CDR3 length: 15; D gene: -; J gene: TRBJ1-3; V gene: TRBV5-1; CDR3 protein: CASSLVPGSGNTIYF; CDR3 DNA: TGCGCCAGCAGCTTGGTTCCAGGCTCTGGAAACACCATATATTTT
clone size: -; CDR3 length: 13; D gene: -; J gene: TRBJ1-2; V gene: TRBV19; CDR3 protein: CASSMEANYGYTF; CDR3 DNA: TGTGCCAGTAGCATGGAAGCTAACTATGGCTACACCTTC
clone size: -; CDR3 length: 16; D gene: TRBD2; J gene: TRBJ2-3; V gene: TRBV5-1; CDR3 protein: CASSWTSGGGTDTQYF; CDR3 DNA: TGCGCCAGCAGCTGGACTAGCGGGGGGGGCACAGATACGCAGTATTTT
clone size: -; CDR3 length: 14; D gene: -; J gene: TRBJ2-2; V gene: TRBV5-1; CDR3 protein: CASSWDNLTGELFF; CDR3 DNA: TGCGCCAGCAGCTGGGACAATCTCACCGGGGAGCTGTTTTTT
clone size: once; CDR3 length: 11; D gene: -; J gene: TRBJ1-2; V gene: TRBV6-5; CDR3 protein: CAGAGGFGYTF; CDR3 DNA: TGTGCCGGGGCGGGGGGCTTTGGCTACACCTTC
clone size: -; CDR3 length: 13; D gene: -; J gene: TRBJ1-2; V gene: TRBV19; CDR3 protein: CASSIRWVNGYTF; CDR3 DNA: TGTGCCAGTAGTATTCGCTGGGTTAATGGCTACACCTTC
clone size: -; CDR3 length: 16; D gene: TRBD1; J gene: TRBJ1-1; V gene: TRBV11-2; CDR3 protein: CASSFSYRGLGTEAFF; CDR3 DNA: TGTGCCAGCAGCTTCTCCTACAGGGGGCTGGGGACTGAAGCTTTCTTT
clone size: -; CDR3 length: 14; D gene: -; J gene: TRBJ1-1; V gene: TRBV5-1; CDR3 protein: CASSLGRINTEAFF; CDR3 DNA: TGCGCCAGCAGCCTGGGACGGATAAACACTGAAGCTTTCTTT
clone size: -; CDR3 length: 14; D gene: TRBD1; J gene: TRBJ2-7; V gene: TRBV28; CDR3 protein: CASNTGGSSGEQYF; CDR3 DNA: TGTGCCAGCAACACAGGGGGCAGTTCTGGCGAGCAGTACTTC
clone size: once; CDR3 length: 13; D gene: -; J gene: TRBJ1-1; V gene: TRBV10-1; CDR3 protein: CASRDRRNTEAFF; CDR3 DNA: TGCGCCAGCAGGGACAGAAGAAACACTGAAGCTTTCTTT
clone size: -; CDR3 length: 14; D gene: TRBD1; J gene: TRBJ1-2; V gene: TRBV18; CDR3 protein: CASSPREGAEGYTF; CDR3 DNA: TGTGCCAGCTCACCACGGGAGGGGGCTGAAGGCTACACCTTC
clone size: -; CDR3 length: 13; D gene: -; J gene: TRBJ2-1; V gene: TRBV29-1; CDR3 protein: CSVVGYSANEQFF; CDR3 DNA: TGCAGCGTTGTAGGGTACAGCGCCAATGAGCAGTTCTTC
clone size: -; CDR3 length: 16; D gene: -; J gene: TRBJ1-3; V gene: TRBV5-4; CDR3 protein: CASSLDPGTSGNTIYF; CDR3 DNA: TGTGCCAGCAGCTTGGATCCGGGGACCTCTGGAAACACCATATATTTT
clone size: -; CDR3 length: 15; D gene: -; J gene: TRBJ1-1; V gene: TRBV7-9; CDR3 protein: CASSQNREMNTEAFF; CDR3 DNA: TGTGCCAGCAGCCAGAACAGGGAAATGAACACTGAAGCTTTCTTT
clone size: -; CDR3 length: 12; D gene: -; J gene: TRBJ2-7; V gene: TRBV11-2; CDR3 protein: CASSFQIGQQYF; CDR3 DNA: TGTGCCAGCAGCTTCCAAATAGGCCAGCAGTACTTC
clone size: once; CDR3 length: 14; D gene: -; J gene: TRBJ1-4; V gene: TRBV7-2; CDR3 protein: CASSLGTQGEKLFF; CDR3 DNA: TGTGCCAGCAGCCTCGGGACACAGGGTGAAAAACTGTTTTTT
clone size: once; CDR3 length: 17; D gene: TRBD1; J gene: TRBJ2-2; V gene: TRBV9; CDR3 protein: CASNFRRDRQNTGELFF; CDR3 DNA: TGTGCCAGCAACTTCCGACGGGACAGGCAAAACACCGGGGAGCTGTTTTTT
clone size: -; CDR3 length: 13; D gene: -; J gene: TRBJ2-7; V gene: TRBV6-1; CDR3 protein: CASSEAPPGEQYF; CDR3 DNA: TGTGCCAGCAGTGAAGCCCCGCCGGGCGAGCAGTACTTC
clone size: -; CDR3 length: 14; D gene: -; J gene: TRBJ1-5; V gene: TRBV18; CDR3 protein: CASSDSWGNQPQHF; CDR3 DNA: TGTGCCAGCTCAGATAGTTGGGGCAATCAGCCCCAGCATTTT
clone size: -; CDR3 length: 15; D gene: -; J gene: TRBJ1-3; V gene: TRBV19; CDR3 protein: CASTLGGANGNTIYF; CDR3 DNA: TGTGCCAGTACGTTGGGGGGCGCGAATGGAAACACCATATATTTT
clone size: -; CDR3 length: 17; D gene: -; J gene: TRBJ2-7; V gene: TRBV5-8; CDR3 protein: CASSLCVGVSMCYEQYF; CDR3 DNA: TGTGCCAGCAGCTTATGTGTCGGGGTCTCTATGTGCTACGAGCAGTACTTC
clone size: -; CDR3 length: 14; D gene: -; J gene: TRBJ2-2; V gene: TRBV5-4; CDR3 protein: CASSTYTNTGELFF; CDR3 DNA: TGTGCCAGCAGCACCTACACGAACACCGGGGAGCTGTTTTTT
clone size: -; CDR3 length: 15; D gene: TRBD2; J gene: TRBJ2-7; V gene: TRBV7-9; CDR3 protein: CASSDPGLADYEQYF; CDR3 DNA: TGTGCCAGCAGCGACCCGGGACTAGCGGACTACGAGCAGTACTTC
clone size: -; CDR3 length: 14; D gene: -; J gene: TRBJ1-1; V gene: TRBV7-3; CDR3 protein: CASSLYPRDTEAFF; CDR3 DNA: TGTGCCAGCAGCTTATACCCCAGGGACACTGAAGCTTTCTTT
clone size: -; CDR3 length: 15; D gene: -; J gene: TRBJ1-5; V gene: TRBV2; CDR3 protein: CASSLTGTLNQPQHF; CDR3 DNA: TGTGCCAGCTCCCTTACCGGGACATTGAATCAGCCCCAGCATTTT
clone size: once; CDR3 length: 15; D gene: -; J gene: TRBJ2-3; V gene: TRBV7-9; CDR3 protein: CASSLGGARTDTQYF; CDR3 DNA: TGTGCCAGCAGCTTAGGCGGGGCGAGGACAGATACGCAGTATTTT
clone size: once; CDR3 length: 16; D gene: TRBD1; J gene: TRBJ2-2; V gene: TRBV29-1; CDR3 protein: CSVEVHQGAVTGELFF; CDR3 DNA: TGCAGCGTTGAAGTCCATCAGGGGGCAGTGACCGGGGAGCTGTTTTTT
clone size: -; CDR3 length: 13; D gene: -; J gene: TRBJ2-7; V gene: TRBV15; CDR3 protein: CATASGTGYEQYF; CDR3 DNA: TGTGCCACCGCTTCGGGCACCGGCTACGAGCAGTACTTC
clone size: -; CDR3 length: 14; D gene: -; J gene: TRBJ2-6; V gene: TRBV30; CDR3 protein: CAWSVGAGANVLTF; CDR3 DNA: TGTGCCTGGAGTGTTGGGGCTGGGGCCAACGTCCTGACTTTC
clone size: -; CDR3 length: 15; D gene: -; J gene: TRBJ1-1; V gene: TRBV5-1; CDR3 protein: CASSLAFSGNTEAFF; CDR3 DNA: TGCGCCAGCAGCTTGGCCTTTTCGGGAAACACTGAAGCTTTCTTT
clone size: -; CDR3 length: 15; D gene: -; J gene: TRBJ1-6; V gene: TRBV15; CDR3 protein: CATSRNDRTNSPLHF; CDR3 DNA: TGTGCCACCAGCAGAAACGACAGGACTAATTCACCCCTCCACTTT
clone size: -; CDR3 length: 15; D gene: TRBD2; J gene: TRBJ2-3; V gene: TRBV20-1; CDR3 protein: CSASSASGRTDTQYF; CDR3 DNA: TGCAGTGCTAGTTCGGCTAGCGGGCGCACAGATACGCAGTATTTT
clone size: -; CDR3 length: 15; D gene: -; J gene: TRBJ1-6; V gene: TRBV5-1; CDR3 protein: CASSLADRNNSPLHF; CDR3 DNA: TGCGCCAGCAGCTTGGCGGACAGAAATAATTCACCCCTCCACTTT
clone size: -; CDR3 length: 13; D gene: -; J gene: TRBJ2-1; V gene: TRBV10-3; CDR3 protein: CAISELERAEQFF; CDR3 DNA: TGTGCCATCAGTGAGCTCGAGCGGGCTGAGCAGTTCTTC
clone size: -; CDR3 length: 14; D gene: TRBD2; J gene: TRBJ2-1; V gene: TRBV3-1/TRBV3-2; CDR3 protein: CASRRTSGSNEQFF; CDR3 DNA: TGTGCCAGCAGGAGGACTAGTGGGAGTAATGAGCAGTTCTTC
clone size: -; CDR3 length: 11; D gene: -; J gene: TRBJ2-1; V gene: TRBV20-1; CDR3 protein: CSARGYNEQFF; CDR3 DNA: TGCAGTGCTAGAGGGTACAATGAGCAGTTCTTC
clone size: -; CDR3 length: 12; D gene: -; J gene: TRBJ1-1; V gene: TRBV18; CDR3 protein: CASSYSNTEAFF; CDR3 DNA: TGTGCCAGCTCGTATTCGAACACTGAAGCTTTCTTT
clone size: once; CDR3 length: 14; D gene: TRBD1; J gene: TRBJ1-1; V gene: TRBV6-2/TRBV6-3; CDR3 protein: CASSSRTGAEGAFF; CDR3 DNA: TGTGCCAGCAGTTCCAGGACAGGGGCTGAGGGGGCTTTCTTT
clone size: once; CDR3 length: 14; D gene: TRBD2; J gene: TRBJ2-3; V gene: TRBV6-4; CDR3 protein: CASSRLAGTDTQYF; CDR3 DNA: TGTGCCAGCAGTCGACTAGCGGGGACAGATACGCAGTATTTT
clone size: few; CDR3 length: 16; D gene: TRBD2; J gene: TRBJ2-3; V gene: TRBV7-2; CDR3 protein: CASSSGLAGGQDTQYF; CDR3 DNA: TGTGCCAGCAGCTCGGGACTAGCGGGGGGGCAAGATACGCAGTATTTT
clone size: -; CDR3 length: 17; D gene: TRBD2; J gene: TRBJ2-2; V gene: TRBV10-1; CDR3 protein: CASIPRLAGGPGGELFF; CDR3 DNA: TGCGCCAGCATTCCTCGACTAGCGGGGGGGCCCGGCGGGGAGCTGTTTTTT
clone size: -; CDR3 length: 14; D gene: TRBD1; J gene: TRBJ1-2; V gene: TRBV5-1; CDR3 protein: CASSVTGMNYGYTF; CDR3 DNA: TGCGCCAGCAGCGTGACAGGGATGAATTATGGCTACACCTTC
clone size: -; CDR3 length: 18; D gene: TRBD1; J gene: TRBJ1-5; V gene: TRBV19; CDR3 protein: CASSRPGQGVYSNQPQHF; CDR3 DNA: TGTGCCAGTAGTCGACCTGGACAGGGCGTATATAGCAATCAGCCCCAGCATTTT
clone size: -; CDR3 length: 10; D gene: -; J gene: TRBJ1-1; V gene: TRBV12-3/TRBV12-4; CDR3 protein: CASSPTEAFF; CDR3 DNA: TGTGCCAGCAGTCCTACTGAAGCTTTCTTT
clone size: few; CDR3 length: 16; D gene: -; J gene: TRBJ1-5; V gene: TRBV6-1; CDR3 protein: CASSVRKPGPPEPQHF; CDR3 DNA: TGTGCCAGCAGTGTTCGGAAGCCGGGACCCCCGGAGCCCCAGCATTTT
clone size: -; CDR3 length: 14; D gene: -; J gene: TRBJ2-1; V gene: TRBV29-1; CDR3 protein: CSVRDSTSYNEQFF; CDR3 DNA: TGCAGCGTTCGGGACTCAACCTCCTACAATGAGCAGTTCTTC
clone size: -; CDR3 length: 12; D gene: TRBD1; J gene: TRBJ1-2; V gene: TRBV6-5; CDR3 protein: CASRSQGAGYTF; CDR3 DNA: TGTGCCAGCAGATCTCAGGGGGCCGGCTACACCTTC
clone size: -; CDR3 length: 13; D gene: -; J gene: TRBJ2-2; V gene: TRBV2; CDR3 protein: CASSPVVDGELFF; CDR3 DNA: TGTGCCAGCAGCCCCGTCGTGGATGGGGAGCTGTTTTTT
clone size: -; CDR3 length: 14; D gene: -; J gene: TRBJ1-6; V gene: TRBV5-6; CDR3 protein: CASSLSGNNSPLHF; CDR3 DNA: TGTGCCAGCAGCTTGTCCGGGAACAATTCACCCCTCCACTTT
clone size: -; CDR3 length: 14; D gene: -; J gene: TRBJ1-1; V gene: TRBV30; CDR3 protein: CAWNLGQLNTEAFF; CDR3 DNA: TGTGCCTGGAACCTTGGACAGTTAAACACTGAAGCTTTCTTT
clone size: -; CDR3 length: 11; D gene: -; J gene: TRBJ1-4; V gene: TRBV6-4; CDR3 protein: CASTRRGKLFF; CDR3 DNA: TGTGCCAGCACACGACGGGGAAAACTGTTTTTT
clone size: -; CDR3 length: 13; D gene: TRBD1; J gene: TRBJ1-2; V gene: TRBV18; CDR3 protein: CASSQYETGADTF; CDR3 DNA: TGTGCCAGCTCACAATATGAAACAGGGGCCGACACCTTC
clone size: once; CDR3 length: 16; D gene: -; J gene: TRBJ2-3; V gene: TRBV6-5; CDR3 protein: CASSYSMGVSTDTQYF; CDR3 DNA: TGTGCCAGCAGTTACTCGATGGGGGTTAGCACAGATACGCAGTATTTT
clone size: once; CDR3 length: 17; D gene: -; J gene: TRBJ2-5; V gene: TRBV5-4; CDR3 protein: CASSLTSGVLTLETQYF; CDR3 DNA: TGTGCCAGCAGCTTGACCTCGGGGGTCTTAACCCTGGAGACCCAGTACTTC
clone size: few; CDR3 length: 13; D gene: -; J gene: TRBJ1-2; V gene: TRBV3-1/TRBV3-2; CDR3 protein: CASSQKAGLGYTF; CDR3 DNA: TGTGCCAGCAGCCAAAAGGCGGGGCTTGGCTACACCTTC